The 32 T cell receptor beta chains in this list originate from one sample, sequenced in a study of T-cell reconstitution after alpha-beta-depleted transplantation in children. For TCRbeta, the library was prepared with unique molecular identifiers. TCRdb reprocessed the PCR reads via MiXCR and lists one record per CDR3 protein. The profile covers some 530,000 distinct CDR3 sequences, with under 15% appearing a single time and under 7% taken by the ten largest. This specimen was PBMCs from the stem cell graft donor, taken from the stem cell graft. The receptors come from a human donor who donated a stem cell graft to a child with combined immunodeficiency.

A few counts support this clonotype. The J gene is TRBJ1-6, the V gene TRBV6-5; D remains unclear. With 2 bases removed from V and 7 bases from J, the gap between germline ends came to 9 bases. CDR3 length: 14 amino acids. Germline CDR1 MNHEY, CDR2 SVGAGI. The CDR3 loop reads CASSYQARNSPLHF. In nucleotides, the CDR3 is TGTGCCAGCAGTTACCAGGCCCGGAATTCACCCCTCCACTTT.

The chain has TRBV25-1 and TRBJ2-7; 7 nucleotides line up with TRBD2. The CDR3 is 15 residues long. Per the germline V gene, CDR1 is MGHDK and CDR2 is SYGVNS. The V gene end was trimmed by 4 bases and the J gene end by 2 bases; junction bases not matched to a gene: 8. CDR3 loop: CASSGRSGTAYEQYF. CDR3 DNA: TGTGCCAGCAGTGGACGAAGCGGGACGGCCTACGAGCAGTACTTC.

This clonotype was seen repeatedly, ten times or more. V gene TRBV7-2 combines with J gene TRBJ1-1; the D gene is possibly TRBD1 (5 bases). Germline lookup yields CDR1 SGHTA and CDR2 FQGNSA. Trimming removed 3 bases from V and 4 bases from J, with 12 bases in between. The length of the CDR3 is 14 residues. The CDR3 region has the DNA TGTGCCAGCAGCTTTGGTCCAGGGCGCACTGAAGCTTTCTTT. It translates to CASSFGPGRTEAFF.

The V and J genes are TRBV12-3 or TRBV12-4 and TRBJ2-7; 8 nucleotides line up with TRBD2. The CDR3 spans 14 residues. Trimming at V came to 5 bases and at J to 5 bases, leaving 8 bases not matched to a gene. The CDR3 DNA is TGTGCCAGCAGTCCGGGACTAGTATGGGACGAGCAGTACTTC. Amino acids: CASSPGLVWDEQYF.

The chain is built from TRBV5-6 and TRBJ1-5; tentative D call: TRBD1 (5 bases). CDR1 SGHDT and CDR2 YYEEEE come from the germline V gene. The CDR3 covers 15 residues. V dropped 1 base and J dropped 9 bases, with 17 bases sitting between them. DNA for the CDR3: TGTGCCAGCAGCTTGAGCGTTAGGGGAGATCGGCCCCAGCATTTT. Encoded protein: CASSLSVRGDRPQHF.

This clonotype was seen ten or more times. This chain joins TRBV27 and TRBJ2-5; the match to TRBD2 covers 7 bases. The germline gives CDR1 MNHEY, CDR2 SMNVEV (reference sequence). This CDR3 spans 14 amino acids. With 5 bases clipped from V and 0 bases from J, the junction kept 3 bases outside the gene matches. The CDR3 nucleotides read TGTGCCAGCAGTCCGGGGGGAGACCAAGAGACCCAGTACTTC. It yields the protein CASSPGGDQETQYF.

This clonotype has at least ten counts. Since a much larger clone is just one base distant, this may be a read error. This chain connects TRBV6-5 to TRBJ2-2; D uncertain. Germline CDR1 reads MNHEY; CDR2 reads SVGAGI. CDR3 length: 13 amino acids. V lost 0 bases, J lost 1 base, and 0 bases lay in between. The CDR3 DNA sequence: TGTGCCAGCAGTTACTCGAACACCGGGGAGCTGTTTTTT. Protein: CASSYSNTGELFF.

The chain uses TRBV10-3 and TRBJ2-7, with 11 nucleotides matching TRBD1. CDR1 and CDR2 (germline): ENHRY, SYGVKD. This CDR3 is built from 17 residues. V lost 0 bases, J lost 0 bases, and 4 bases stayed unmatched. CDR3 in amino acids: CAISESDRGLISYEQYF. CDR3 sequence (DNA): TGTGCCATCAGTGAGTCGGACAGGGGGCTAATCTCCTACGAGCAGTACTTC.

This clonotype was counted many times. This chain connects TRBV5-1 to TRBJ2-2; 10 nucleotides agree with TRBD1. Germline CDR1 reads SGHRS; CDR2 reads YFSETQ. This CDR3 region has 16 residues. Germline trimming cut 2 bases from V and 5 bases from J; bases unmatched to any gene: 6. CDR3: CASSLQGQGTTGELFF. Here the CDR3 DNA reads TGCGCCAGCAGCTTACAGGGACAGGGGACGACCGGGGAGCTGTTTTTT.

This clonotype was seen repeatedly, ten times or more. The chain is built from TRBV6-5 and TRBJ2-2, with 8 nucleotides matching TRBD2. CDR3 length: 15 amino acids. Germline V CDR1 and CDR2: MNHEY, SVGAGI. V was pared by 4 bases and J by 1 base, with 2 bases of the junction left unmatched. CDR3 DNA sequence: TGTGCCAGCAGTTCGCGGGGGGAGAACACCGGGGAGCTGTTTTTT. It yields the protein CASSSRGENTGELFF.

The chain employs TRBV18 and TRBJ1-5; 9 bases are a match to TRBD1. The ends lost 4 bases at V and 5 bases at J; junction bases unmatched: 0. The germline CDR1 and CDR2 sequences are KGHSH and LQKENI. The length of the CDR3 is 13 residues. The chain's CDR3 is CASSRDRDQPQHF. CDR3 sequence (DNA): TGTGCCAGCTCACGGGACAGGGATCAGCCCCAGCATTTT.

The chain links TRBV11-2 to TRBJ2-7, with a weak D call TRBD2 (6 bases). Trimming shortened V by 0 bases and J by 2 bases, and 14 bases separated the two germline ends. This CDR3 is built from 16 residues. The germline gives CDR1 SGHAT, CDR2 FQNNGV. The CDR3 loop is CASSLDRGTETYEQYF. The CDR3 DNA reads as TGTGCCAGCAGCTTAGATCGTGGGACTGAAACCTACGAGCAGTACTTC.

CDR3 DNA: TGTGCCAGCAGCTTAGTTGCTAGCGGGGGGAATTCTAACGAGCAGTACTTC. This translates into CASSLVASGGNSNEQYF. V is TRBV7-2 and J is TRBJ2-7; 11 bases are a match to TRBD2. CDR1 and CDR2 from the germline V gene are SGHTA and FQGNSA. The CDR3 loop spans 17 amino acids. The V and J ends lost 1 base and 5 bases, in that order; junction bases with no gene match: 10. The full variable domain, with the rest looked up from reference TRBV7-2 and TRBJ2-7, is GAGVSQSPSNKVTEKGKDVELRCDPISGHTALYWYRQSLGQGLEFLIYFQGNSAPDKSGLPSDRFSAERTGGSVSTLTIQRTQQEDSAVYLCASSLVASGGNSNEQYFGPGTRLTVT.

There are a few counts of this clonotype. The chain employs TRBV4-1 and TRBJ2-7; weak D call: TRBD1 (6 bases). Germline CDR1 is MGHRA and CDR2 is YSYEKL. Trimming stripped 1 base from V and 2 bases from J, with 9 bases between. This CDR3 has 14 residues. CDR3 region: CASSQVDRTYEQYF. The CDR3, as DNA: TGCGCCAGCAGCCAAGTGGACAGAACCTACGAGCAGTACTTC.

This clonotype occurred a few times. The genes are TRBV10-3 and TRBJ2-1; 8 bases match TRBD1. V dropped 0 bases and J dropped 8; count of bases not matched to a gene: 3. The V gene's germline CDR1 is ENHRY and CDR2 SYGVKD. This CDR3 region has 14 residues. The CDR3 DNA follows: TGTGCCATCAGTGAGTCGGCAGGGGGCGATGAGCAGTTCTTC. This sequence encodes CAISESAGGDEQFF.

The chain recombines TRBV30 with TRBJ2-1; D is perhaps TRBD1 or TRBD2 (6 bases each). In germline, CDR1 is GTSNPN, CDR2 SVGIG (reference sequence). Trimming took 5 bases from V and 4 from J, leaving 21 bases between them. The CDR3 consists of 16 residues. The CDR3 region is CAWGIERGPGYNEQFF. The DNA of the CDR3 is TGTGCCTGGGGAATTGAACGGGGGCCTGGTTACAATGAGCAGTTCTTC.

This clonotype came up a few times. This chain joins TRBV18 and TRBJ1-1, with TRBD1 matching 7 bases. The CDR3 is made up of 17 amino acids. CDR1 KGHSH and CDR2 LQKENI come from the germline V gene. The junction had 12 bases not matched to a gene; V was cut back by 4 bases and J by 1 base. The CDR3 nucleotides are TGTGCCAGCTCACGTGGTCAGGGGGTAATTGAGAACACTGAAGCTTTCTTT. This sequence encodes CASSRGQGVIENTEAFF.

J is TRBJ1-1 and V is TRBV27; D is uncertain. The germline V gene has CDR1 MNHEY and CDR2 SMNVEV (reference sequence). The CDR3 is 14 residues long. Trimming removed 6 bases at V and 0 bases at J, with 11 bases between. The CDR3 sequence is CASSDDPLNTEAFF. The CDR3 nucleotides read TGTGCCAGCAGCGATGACCCCTTGAACACTGAAGCTTTCTTT.

CDR3 residues: CASSLTLLAATSYNEQFF. CDR3 coding DNA: TGTGCCAGCAGCTTAACTCTCCTAGCGGCTACTAGTTACAATGAGCAGTTCTTC. V usage is TRBV11-2 and J usage is TRBJ2-1; 7 bases align to TRBD2. This CDR3 region has 18 residues. Germline CDR1 reads SGHAT; CDR2 reads FQNNGV. Germline trimming cut 2 bases from V and 4 bases from J; bases unmatched to any gene: 14.

This clonotype was counted at least ten times. This chain connects TRBV29-1 to TRBJ2-2, with TRBD2 matching over 7 bases. The germline V gene encodes CDR1 SQVTM and CDR2 ANQGSEA. The CDR3 contains 13 residues. With 8 bases clipped from V and 5 bases from J, the junction kept 8 bases outside the gene matches. CDR3 sequence reads: CSPWGGGTGELFF. CDR3 coding DNA: TGCAGCCCATGGGGCGGGGGTACCGGGGAGCTGTTTTTT.

The rearrangement links TRBV9 to TRBJ2-3, with TRBD2 matching over 9 bases. After removal of 0 bases from V and 5 bases from J, the junction contained 1 base not matched to a gene. Germline CDR1 reads SGDLS; CDR2 reads YYNGEE. The CDR3 spans 14 residues. The CDR3 loop is CASSVGSGRDTQYF. The DNA of the CDR3 is TGTGCCAGCAGCGTAGGTAGCGGGAGAGATACGCAGTATTTT. The full variable domain, with the rest looked up from reference TRBV9 and TRBJ2-3, is DSGVTQTPKHLITATGQRVTLRCSPRSGDLSVYWYQQSLDQGLQFLIQYYNGEERAKGNILERFSAQQFPDLHSELNLSSLELGDSALYFCASSVGSGRDTQYFGPGTRLTVL.

In this sample, this clonotype turned up a few times. The DNA for the CDR3 is TGCGCCAGCAGCCATGTCGGACATCGCTACAATGAGCAGTTCTTC. Translated, it gives CASSHVGHRYNEQFF. The chain recombines TRBV4-1 with TRBJ2-1; tentative D call: TRBD1 (5 bases). Deletions cut 3 bases from V and 3 bases from J, with 12 bases between. Germline V gene lookup returns CDR1 MGHRA and CDR2 YSYEKL. The CDR3 length is 15 residues.

The genes are TRBV13 and TRBJ1-6; unclear D gene. Germline V gene data show CDR1 as PRHDT and CDR2 as FYEKMQ (reference sequence). V was trimmed by 7 bases and J by 5 bases, leaving 24 bases between them. The CDR3 has 18 amino acids. CDR3 region: CASTSTYTAREDNSPLHF. The CDR3 nucleotides are TGTGCCAGCACCTCGACCTACACCGCTAGGGAGGATAATTCACCCCTCCACTTT. Full variable domain (outside the CDR3, taken from reference TRBV13 and TRBJ1-6): AAGVIQSPRHLIKEKRETATLKCYPIPRHDTVYWYQQGPGQDPQFLISFYEKMQSDKGSIPDRFSAQQFSDYHSELNMSSLELGDSALYFCASTSTYTAREDNSPLHFGNGTRLTVT.

This clonotype was detected a few times. The rearrangement links TRBV6-1 to TRBJ2-7; 8 positions match TRBD2. V trimming: 5 bases; J trimming: 1 base; junction bases outside the gene matches: 7. Germline loops: CDR1 MNHNS, CDR2 SASEGT. There are 15 residues in the CDR3. The CDR3 loop is CASSPSGSGSYEQYF. The CDR3 DNA reads as TGTGCCAGCAGTCCAAGCGGGAGCGGTTCCTACGAGCAGTACTTC.

This clonotype was picked up many times. V usage is TRBV4-3 and J usage is TRBJ2-5; TRBD2 might be the D (5 bases). The CDR3 is 16 amino acids. Trimming shortened V by 2 bases and J by 4 bases, and 17 bases separated the two germline ends. The V gene's germline CDR1 is LGHNA and CDR2 YSLEER. The CDR3 is CASSQFPSGVVETQYF. Written as DNA, the CDR3 is TGCGCCAGCAGCCAATTTCCGTCCGGGGTCGTAGAGACCCAGTACTTC.

The sample holds many counts of this clonotype. The chain combines TRBV5-1 with TRBJ1-1, with D tentatively TRBD1 (5 bases). Trimming took 0 bases from V and 1 from J, leaving 10 bases between them. CDR1 is SGHRS, CDR2 YFSETQ, per germline. The CDR3 extends over 15 amino acids. The CDR3, as DNA: TGCGCCAGCAGCTTGGTCGCGGGGCCGAACACTGAAGCTTTCTTT. Translating it yields CASSLVAGPNTEAFF.

There are a few counts of this clonotype. This chain joins TRBV28 and TRBJ2-3; a weak D match, TRBD2 (6 bases). V was cut by 5 bases and J by 1 base, with 16 bases left in between. CDR1 MDHEN and CDR2 SYDVKM come from the germline V gene. CDR3 length: 16 residues. The CDR3 sequence: CASSRDLGRGTDTQYF. CDR3 nucleotides: TGTGCCAGCAGTAGGGACTTGGGTCGGGGCACAGATACGCAGTATTTT.

V usage is TRBV5-1 and J usage is TRBJ1-1; tentatively, D is TRBD1 (6 bases). The CDR3 contains 14 residues. Per the germline V gene, CDR1 is SGHRS and CDR2 is YFSETQ. V lost 3 bases and J lost 0, with 9 bases in between. This CDR3 is CASSSDSLNTEAFF. DNA for the CDR3: TGCGCCAGCAGCTCGGACAGTCTGAACACTGAAGCTTTCTTT.

The chain links TRBV10-3 to TRBJ2-1, with TRBD2 matching over 9 bases. J was trimmed by 8 bases and V by 6 bases; bases with no gene match: 5. CDR3 length equals 13 residues. From germline, CDR1 is ENHRY and CDR2 SYGVKD. In nucleotides, the CDR3 is TGTGCCATCAGCGGCGGGGGGGGCGATGAGCAGTTCTTC. Its translation: CAISGGGGDEQFF.

This clonotype was counted many times. The chain links TRBV25-1 to TRBJ2-3; unclear D gene. V lost 4 bases and J lost 4, with 15 bases in between. The CDR3 has 15 residues. Germline V gene lookup returns CDR1 MGHDK and CDR2 SYGVNS. CDR3 bases: TGTGCCAGCAGTGGGAGACCTCGAGGTCCAGATACGCAGTATTTT. This encodes CASSGRPRGPDTQYF.

This clonotype came up a few times. This chain uses TRBV19 with TRBJ2-1; tentative D call: TRBD2 (5 bases). V dropped 7 bases and J dropped 10 bases, with 8 bases sitting between them. CDR1 is LNHDA, CDR2 SQIVND, per germline (reference sequence). There are 10 residues in the CDR3. This CDR3 is CASTPGEQFF. CDR3 bases: TGTGCCAGTACCCCGGGGGAGCAGTTCTTC.

This rearrangement joins TRBV4-3 to TRBJ2-1; 7 nucleotides agree with TRBD1. The CDR3 sequence is 19 residues long. V was pared by 0 bases and J by 4 bases, with 15 bases of the junction left unmatched. CDR1 LGHNA and CDR2 YSLEER come from the germline V gene. CDR3 nucleotide sequence: TGCGCCAGCAGCCAAGATAGAGGGTCGACACAGGGGAAATACAATGAGCAGTTCTTC. Amino acids: CASSQDRGSTQGKYNEQFF.